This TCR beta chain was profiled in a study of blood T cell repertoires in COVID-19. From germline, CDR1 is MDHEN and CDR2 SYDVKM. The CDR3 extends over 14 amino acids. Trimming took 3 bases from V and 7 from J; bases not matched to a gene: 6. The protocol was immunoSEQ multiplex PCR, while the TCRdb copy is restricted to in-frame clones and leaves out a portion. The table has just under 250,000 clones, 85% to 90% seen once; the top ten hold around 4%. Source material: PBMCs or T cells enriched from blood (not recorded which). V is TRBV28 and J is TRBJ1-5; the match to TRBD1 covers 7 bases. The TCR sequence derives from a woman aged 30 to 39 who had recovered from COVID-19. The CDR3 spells CASSLGGGGQPQHF. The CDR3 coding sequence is TGTGCCAGCAGTTTGGGAGGAGGGGGCCAGCCCCAGCATTTT.